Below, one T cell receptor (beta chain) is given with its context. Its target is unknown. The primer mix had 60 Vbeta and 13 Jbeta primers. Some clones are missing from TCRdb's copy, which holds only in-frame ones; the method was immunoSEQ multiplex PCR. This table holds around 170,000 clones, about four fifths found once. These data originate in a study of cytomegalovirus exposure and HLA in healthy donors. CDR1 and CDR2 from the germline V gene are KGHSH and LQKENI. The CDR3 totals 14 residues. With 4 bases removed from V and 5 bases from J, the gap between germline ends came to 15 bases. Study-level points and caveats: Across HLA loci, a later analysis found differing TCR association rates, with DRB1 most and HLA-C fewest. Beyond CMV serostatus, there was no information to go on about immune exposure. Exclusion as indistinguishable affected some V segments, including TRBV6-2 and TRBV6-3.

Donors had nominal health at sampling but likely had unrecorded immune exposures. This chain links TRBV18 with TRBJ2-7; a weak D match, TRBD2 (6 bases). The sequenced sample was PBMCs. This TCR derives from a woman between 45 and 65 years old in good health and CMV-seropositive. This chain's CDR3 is CASSLTRETHEQYF. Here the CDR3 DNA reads TGTGCCAGCTCACTGACTAGGGAAACCCACGAGCAGTACTTC.